This T cell receptor (beta chain) was found in a study of blood T cell repertoires in COVID-19 (dated by TCRdb to the early 2020s). Regarding the research as a whole: Samples covering the acute and convalescent phases of COVID-19 were provided by collaborators in the United States, Italy and Spain. The material from the prospective study consisted of cDNA or gDNA derived from T cells, B-cell-depleted T cells, or PBMCs. The dataset comprised deeply sampled blood TCRbeta repertoires from subjects exposed to, actively infected with, or recovered from COVID-19. The repertoires were made available in a free public database intended to serve as a resource for research on the immune response to SARS-CoV-2. The samples were drawn from the first 160 participants of the ongoing ImmuneRACE study and from 950 to 1,500 subjects provided by 6 global collaborators. Sample metadata almost always included a de-identified subject ID, COVID-19 status, age in years and sex. Where available, HLA class I and class II types were taken from metadata supplied by the sample provider and were not determined by assay-based typing. Points the paper makes about the study in general: Clinical and demographic metadata were provided uncurated, with the amount varying by source and participant.

In the prospective study, participants were about 18 to 95 years old, resided in fewer than 25 geographic areas of the United States, and were enrolled through a virtual design. In the prospective study, participants were assigned to cohorts based on the clinical history participants reported in a screening survey and a study questionnaire. A participant counted as exposed if, within 2 weeks of entering the study, that participant had been in contact with someone who had a PCR-confirmed or clinician-diagnosed COVID-19 case. In the prospective study, whole blood, serum and a nasopharyngeal or oropharyngeal swab were collected from each participant by mobile phlebotomists. Over a roughly 2-month period, participants in the prospective study had the option of providing additional blood draws and questionnaires. Before DNA extraction, prospective study blood samples were shipped either frozen or at room temperature.

The junction shows trimming of 1 base on V and 6 bases on J, plus 16 bases between the germline ends. CDR1 SGHKS and CDR2 YYEKEE were looked up in the germline V gene (reference sequence). From the cysteine up to the phenylalanine, the CDR3 has a length of 16 residues. Here the CDR3 DNA is all that survives: 48 bases in frame from base 1. The immunoSEQ Assay, a bias-controlled multiplex PCR, was used to amplify TCRbeta CDR3 regions from genomic DNA. The authors' analysis ran thus. The number of nucleated cells in each sample was estimated by amplification of reference gene primers within the assay. To quantify the absolute abundance of each unique TCRbeta CDR3 rearrangement, sequence reads were collapsed and filtered. Productive Simpson clonality was computed per sample as the square root of Simpson's diversity index over productive rearrangements. TCRdb stores this immuneACCESS table with in-frame sequences only. Part of the clones is absent; in the studies checked, under half of the shortfall reflects unresolved V genes, and no reason is known for the rest. V and J calls and clone size are those listed in that table; D and trimming were worked out from the DNA. Within this sample are a few hundred thousand clones, with about 90% of them counted one time only. The ten largest account for less than 3.5% of the sample.

This clone has only one observation. The antigen this receptor binds is unknown. Base quality data are lacking; no much larger clone is found one base away. The chain is made from TRBV5-5 and TRBJ2-2; too little of a D gene remains to name it. Source material: PBMCs or T cells enriched from blood (not recorded which). The source of this sequence is a woman in her forties or fifties who had been exposed to COVID-19. CDR3 protein: CASSLLLLLGAGELFF. The DNA sequence is given as TGTGCCAGCAGCTTGCTTCTGCTTTTGGGCGCCGGGGAGCTGTTTTTT.